Following are 29 T cell receptor beta chains from one sample sequenced in a study of cytomegalovirus exposure and HLA in healthy donors. The PCR employed 60 Vbeta primers together with 13 Jbeta primers. Measured with immunoSEQ multiplex PCR; TCRdb has only the in-frame clones, and not every one. The sample gives roughly 100,000 clones, about 79% of which show up once; approximately 6.3% is in the top ten. The sample comprised PBMCs. The receptors come from a man in his 60s in good health and CMV-seropositive.

This chain joins TRBV5-1 and TRBJ1-2, with 11 positions matching TRBD1. Unmatched junction bases numbered 4, after V lost 0 bases and J lost 3 bases. In germline, CDR1 is SGHRS, CDR2 YFSETQ. CDR3 length: 16 amino acids. In DNA, the CDR3 is TGCGCCAGCAGCTTGGGGACAGGGGGCTTGGACTATGGCTACACCTTC. It yields the protein CASSLGTGGLDYGYTF. Using reference TRBV5-1 and TRBJ1-2 for the parts outside the CDR3, the full variable domain is KAGVTQTPRYLIKTRGQQVTLSCSPISGHRSVSWYQQTPGQGLQFLFEYFSETQRNKGNFPGRFSGRQFSNSRSEMNVSTLELGDSALYLCASSLGTGGLDYGYTFGSGTRLTVV.

A word on this clone: This same CDR3 is encoded by further DNA sequences in the sample. V is TRBV5-6 and J is TRBJ2-2, with 9 bases lining up with TRBD2. The CDR3 covers 17 residues. Germline CDR1 and CDR2: SGHDT and YYEEEE. J gave up 4 bases and V 0 bases, and 7 bases lay outside the gene matches. CDR3 in amino acids: CASSLVAGAEGTGELFF. CDR3 DNA: TGTGCCAGCAGCTTGGTAGCGGGGGCCGAGGGCACCGGGGAGCTGTTTTTT.

This chain links TRBV28 with TRBJ1-5; weak D call: TRBD1 (5 bases). Germline CDR1 MDHEN, CDR2 SYDVKM. The CDR3 is 14 amino acids. V lost 5 bases to trimming and J lost 2 bases, with 10 bases between them. CDR3 DNA: TGTGCCAGCAGTCAACAACAGGGCAATCAGCCCCAGCATTTT. Translated, it gives CASSQQQGNQPQHF.

This clone came up a few times. At one of its ends the junction is not consistent with the germline gene, which may arise from a read error. V usage is TRBV7-9 and J usage is TRBJ2-2; 8 bases agree with TRBD1. Germline assignment: CDR1 SEHNR and CDR2 FQNEAQ (reference sequence). CDR3 size: 16 residues. DNA of the CDR3: TGTTCCAGCAGCTTTCTGGGACAGGAGAACACCGGGGAGCTGTTTTTT. Translating it yields CSSSFLGQENTGELFF.

The chain is built from TRBV27 and TRBJ2-5; 9 nucleotides align to TRBD2. The V gene's germline CDR1 is MNHEY and CDR2 SMNVEV (reference sequence). The CDR3 is 17 residues long. V gave up 5 bases and J gave up 1 base; unmatched junction bases: 11. The CDR3 spells CASSPWGSGGGQETQYF. The DNA for the CDR3 is TGTGCCAGCAGTCCCTGGGGTAGCGGGGGAGGCCAAGAGACCCAGTACTTC.

This clone was picked up one time. The V gene is TRBV9, the J gene TRBJ1-1, with D perhaps matching TRBD1 (5 bases). The V end was cut by 4 bases, the J end by 2 bases, with 12 bases between. The CDR3 extends over 14 amino acids. Germline lookup yields CDR1 SGDLS and CDR2 YYNGEE. The CDR3 is CASSPRQSNTEAFF. CDR3 in DNA: TGTGCCAGCAGCCCCCGACAGAGTAACACTGAAGCTTTCTTT.

Written as DNA, the CDR3 is TGTGCCAGCCCACCCCCGGGACAAGAGACCCAGTACTTC. Translation: CASPPPGQETQYF. The rearrangement links TRBV6-5 to TRBJ2-5; tentative D call: TRBD2 (5 bases). The germline V gene encodes CDR1 MNHEY and CDR2 SVGAGI. V lost 8 bases and J lost 2, with 12 bases in between. The CDR3 has 13 amino acids.

The chain recombines TRBV19 with TRBJ2-5; 9 positions agree with TRBD1. The CDR3 runs to 17 residues. V was pared by 1 base and J by 2 bases, with 8 bases of the junction left unmatched. Germline CDR1 is LNHDA and CDR2 is SQIVND (reference sequence). Written as DNA, the CDR3 is TGTGCCAGTAGTATAGGGGGACAGGGAGTGGCACAAGAGACCCAGTACTTC. The encoded protein is CASSIGGQGVAQETQYF.

The chain recombines TRBV4-1 with TRBJ2-5; TRBD2 matches at 10 bases. Germline lookup yields CDR1 MGHRA and CDR2 YSYEKL. The CDR3 loop spans 17 amino acids. V shed 0 bases, J shed 1 base, and the junction held 5 bases outside the gene matches. This CDR3 is CASSQDLAGGLQETQYF. The CDR3 DNA is TGCGCCAGCAGCCAAGATTTAGCGGGGGGACTCCAAGAGACCCAGTACTTC.

There are a few counts of this clone. The V call is TRBV5-1, the J call TRBJ2-7; maybe TRBD1 (6 bases). The CDR3 is 13 amino acids. Germline V lookup: CDR1 SGHRS, CDR2 YFSETQ. V lost 4 bases to trimming and J lost 1 base, with 9 bases between them. The CDR3, as DNA: TGCGCCAGCAGCATAACAGGGTCCTACGAGCAGTACTTC. As protein: CASSITGSYEQYF.

For this clone: Within the sample, other DNA sequences also encode this same CDR3. The chain couples TRBV18 to TRBJ2-3, with TRBD2 identical over 10 bases. Germline V gene sequence: CDR1 KGHSH, CDR2 LQKENI. After removal of 6 bases from V and 0 bases from J, the junction contained 3 bases not matched to a gene. The CDR3 length is 15 residues. CDR3 sequence reads: CASSPSGGSTDTQYF. CDR3 DNA: TGTGCCAGCTCCCCTAGCGGGGGTAGCACAGATACGCAGTATTTT.

A few counts support this clone. The chain joins TRBV6-5 to TRBJ1-5; D is perhaps TRBD1 (5 bases). This CDR3 is 14 amino acids long. V was shortened by 5 bases and J by 4 bases, with 12 bases between the two germline ends. CDR1 is MNHEY, CDR2 SVGAGI, per germline. The CDR3 region is CASSGEGKNQPQHF. The CDR3, as DNA: TGTGCCAGCAGTGGGGAGGGGAAAAATCAGCCCCAGCATTTT.

The CDR3 region has the DNA TGTGCCAGCAGTGATCCGCGGACAGGGACCTATGGCTACACCTTC. It specifies CASSDPRTGTYGYTF. V usage is TRBV6-4 and J usage is TRBJ1-2; 8 bases fit TRBD1. The CDR3 runs to 15 residues. CDR1 and CDR2 from the germline V gene are MRHNA and SNTAGT. The J segment lost 4 bases and the V segment lost 3 bases, leaving 7 bases of the junction unmatched.

V gene TRBV4-1 combines with J gene TRBJ2-5, with TRBD1 identical over 9 bases. With V trimmed by 5 bases and J by 0 bases, 1 base remained unmatched. Germline V gene sequence: CDR1 MGHRA, CDR2 YSYEKL. The length of the CDR3 is 14 residues. CDR3 sequence reads: CASSGQGHQETQYF. As DNA, the CDR3 is TGCGCCAGCAGCGGACAGGGGCACCAAGAGACCCAGTACTTC.

The gene calls are TRBV9 and TRBJ2-2; D possibly corresponds to TRBD1 (6 bases). The germline gives CDR1 SGDLS, CDR2 YYNGEE. The CDR3 consists of 17 residues. V was clipped by 0 bases and J by 4 bases, with 16 bases between them. The CDR3 DNA reads as TGTGCCAGCAGCGTAGTTCCGTCAGGGGTACCCACCGGGGAGCTGTTTTTT. As protein: CASSVVPSGVPTGELFF.

This sequence joins TRBV2 and TRBJ2-5, with TRBD2 matching over 12 bases. CDR1 and CDR2 from the germline V gene are SNHLY and FYNNEI. Trimming took 6 bases from V and 6 from J; bases not matched to a gene: 8. The CDR3 loop spans 15 amino acids. CDR3 protein: CASSALAGGAKTQYF. As DNA, the CDR3 is TGTGCCAGCAGCGCCCTAGCGGGGGGGGCTAAGACCCAGTACTTC.

This rearrangement joins TRBV6-6 to TRBJ2-3; 9 nucleotides match TRBD2. The V gene end was trimmed by 9 bases and the J gene end by 3 bases; junction bases not matched to a gene: 10. Germline V gene lookup returns CDR1 MNHNY and CDR2 SVGAGI (reference sequence). CDR3 length equals 15 residues. The CDR3 protein is CASDLAGAATDTQYF. For the CDR3, the DNA is TGTGCCAGTGATTTAGCGGGGGCGGCAACAGATACGCAGTATTTT.

The table lists this clone with a few counts. The gene calls are TRBV11-2 and TRBJ2-1, with 7 bases identical to TRBD1. With 5 bases clipped from V and 0 bases from J, the junction kept 4 bases outside the gene matches. CDR1 and CDR2 (germline): SGHAT, FQNNGV. The CDR3 covers 15 residues. The CDR3 region has the DNA TGTGCCAGCAGCGAGGGACAGAGCTCCTACAATGAGCAGTTCTTC. Protein sequence: CASSEGQSSYNEQFF.

This clone was found once. The V and J genes are TRBV9 and TRBJ2-7; 8 nucleotides align to TRBD2. The germline V gene encodes CDR1 SGDLS and CDR2 YYNGEE. J lost 3 bases, V lost 0 bases, and 8 bases had no gene match. The CDR3 consists of 16 residues. For the CDR3, the DNA is TGTGCCAGCAGCGTAGGGAGAGCGGGGGAATTCTACGAGCAGTACTTC. Translated, it gives CASSVGRAGEFYEQYF. The full variable domain, with the rest looked up from reference TRBV9 and TRBJ2-7, is DSGVTQTPKHLITATGQRVTLRCSPRSGDLSVYWYQQSLDQGLQFLIQYYNGEERAKGNILERFSAQQFPDLHSELNLSSLELGDSALYFCASSVGRAGEFYEQYFGPGTRLTVT.

The chain links TRBV5-4 to TRBJ1-3; D might be TRBD1 (5 bases). The V and J ends lost 1 base and 2 bases respectively, with 7 bases between them. Germline V CDR1 and CDR2: SGHNT, YYREEE (reference sequence). CDR3 length: 14 residues. The DNA of the CDR3 is TGTGCCAGCAGCTTGAGGGGTACTGGAAACACCATATATTTT. Its protein product is CASSLRGTGNTIYF.

This clone has just a few counts. This chain links TRBV5-1 with TRBJ2-7; D is undetermined. The CDR3 sequence is 12 residues long. Germline V gene lookup returns CDR1 SGHRS and CDR2 YFSETQ. Trimming stripped 1 base from V and 2 bases from J, with 4 bases between. CDR3 in DNA: TGCGCCAGCAGCTTGACAACCTACGAGCAGTACTTC. Translated, it gives CASSLTTYEQYF. Complete variable domain (other parts from reference TRBV5-1 and TRBJ2-7): KAGVTQTPRYLIKTRGQQVTLSCSPISGHRSVSWYQQTPGQGLQFLFEYFSETQRNKGNFPGRFSGRQFSNSRSEMNVSTLELGDSALYLCASSLTTYEQYFGPGTRLTVT.

CDR3 DNA sequence: TGTGCCAGCAGTTACCGGGAGCACGGAAACACCATATATTTT. Translated: CASSYREHGNTIYF. V usage is TRBV6-5 and J usage is TRBJ1-3, with D unclear. Germline loops: CDR1 MNHEY, CDR2 SVGAGI. There are 14 residues in the CDR3. Trimming pared 2 bases from V and 4 bases from J, leaving 9 bases between.

This clone has just a few counts. The chain has TRBV7-8 and TRBJ1-4; 8 bases match TRBD1. Germline V lookup: CDR1 SGHVS, CDR2 FQNEAQ. This CDR3 spans 15 amino acids. V was clipped by 5 bases and J by 5 bases; unmatched bases: 7. CDR3 sequence reads: CASSAYRGRNEKLFF. The DNA for the CDR3 is TGTGCCAGCAGCGCATACAGGGGGAGGAATGAAAAACTGTTTTTT.

This sequence joins TRBV18 and TRBJ2-1, with D tentatively TRBD1 (5 bases). The V and J ends lost 1 base and 9 bases respectively, with 19 bases between them. This CDR3 comprises 16 residues. Germline CDR1 and CDR2: KGHSH and LQKENI. The DNA of the CDR3 is TGTGCCAGCTCACCACTCTCCCCGGGTGGTAGGGGTGAGCAGTTCTTC. Residues: CASSPLSPGGRGEQFF.

The chain links TRBV28 to TRBJ2-7, with D unresolved. V lost 7 bases and J 2 bases, leaving 9 bases between the germline ends. CDR3 length equals 12 residues. Germline CDR1 and CDR2: MDHEN and SYDVKM. This CDR3 is CASKPRTYEQYF. CDR3 coding DNA: TGTGCCAGCAAACCGCGAACCTACGAGCAGTACTTC.

The rearrangement links TRBV5-4 to TRBJ2-3; TRBD2 matches at 8 bases. V lost 0 bases and J lost 7; bases outside the gene matches: 10. The CDR3 contains 16 residues. Per germline, CDR1 SGHNT and CDR2 YYREEE (reference sequence). Here the CDR3 reads CASSLGGGGQGNTQYF. DNA of the CDR3: TGTGCCAGCAGCTTGGGGGGCGGGGGGCAGGGAAATACGCAGTATTTT.

This chain links TRBV6-4 with TRBJ2-1; 7 nucleotides align to TRBD1. The CDR3 loop spans 14 amino acids. Germline V gives CDR1 MRHNA, CDR2 SNTAGT. V was pared by 4 bases and J by 4 bases, with 4 bases of the junction left unmatched. CDR3 residues: CASSAEGAYNEQFF. The CDR3 DNA reads TGTGCCAGCAGTGCCGAGGGGGCATACAATGAGCAGTTCTTC.

V usage is TRBV4-1 and J usage is TRBJ1-5; 10 bases fit TRBD1. The CDR3 length is 15 residues. The V gene's germline CDR1 is MGHRA and CDR2 YSYEKL. Trimming removed 4 bases from V and 7 bases from J; junction bases left unmatched: 7. The CDR3 coding sequence is TGCGCCAGCAGCCTAGGGGACAGGGGACAACAGCCCCAGCATTTT. Its translation is CASSLGDRGQQPQHF.

V and J are TRBV11-2 and TRBJ2-7, with D hard to call. CDR1 SGHAT and CDR2 FQNNGV come from the germline V gene. V lost 6 bases and J 1 base, leaving 7 bases between the germline ends. The CDR3 consists of 12 residues. The CDR3 sequence: CASSEVSYEQYF. CDR3 DNA sequence: TGTGCCAGCAGTGAGGTATCCTACGAGCAGTACTTC.